Each of the 5 T cell receptor beta chains below was sequenced from the same sample in a study of identical twins. From the 5' RACE reads, TCRdb called clonotypes with MiXCR, one entry per CDR3 protein. The sample comprises 1.5 million to 2 million distinct CDR3 sequences, under 35% of which are singletons, and approximately 0.25% rests with the top ten. The sequenced material came from cord blood. The receptors were sampled from a newborn girl in good health.

This clonotype was found a few times. The chain combines TRBV3-1 with TRBJ2-7; a possible D gene is TRBD2 (6 bases). The CDR3 is 18 amino acids. Trimming pared 2 bases from V and 5 bases from J, leaving 25 bases between. CDR1 and CDR2 from the germline V gene are LGHDT and YNNKEL (reference sequence). CDR3 sequence reads: CASSQRVRWGEKSDEQYF. The CDR3 region has the DNA TGTGCCAGCAGCCAACGGGTTCGTTGGGGGGAGAAGTCAGACGAGCAGTACTTC.

This clonotype was seen a handful of times. V and J are TRBV28 and TRBJ2-3; 9 bases agree with TRBD2. Germline loops: CDR1 MDHEN, CDR2 SYDVKM. This CDR3 has 15 amino acids. V shed 5 bases and J 3 bases; nucleotides not matched to a gene: 6. The DNA for the CDR3 is TGTGCCAGCAGTCTACCTAGCGGGGCGACAGATACGCAGTATTTT. It translates to CASSLPSGATDTQYF.

The V gene is TRBV4-1, the J gene TRBJ2-1, with 8 bases matching TRBD2. The CDR3 totals 19 residues. From germline, CDR1 is MGHRA and CDR2 YSYEKL. The V and J ends lost 2 bases and 0 bases, in that order; junction bases with no gene match: 12. CDR3 sequence: CASSQWSGGRLSSYNEQFF. Written as DNA, the CDR3 is TGCGCCAGCAGCCAATGGTCGGGGGGGCGGCTCAGCTCCTACAATGAGCAGTTCTTC.

The genes are TRBV4-1 and TRBJ2-1, with 8 bases identical to TRBD2. CDR1 is MGHRA, CDR2 YSYEKL, per germline. The CDR3 sequence is 15 residues long. Trimming removed 0 bases from V and 5 bases from J; junction bases left unmatched: 3. The CDR3 bases are TGCGCCAGCAGCCAAGACGGGGGGGGGAACAATGAGCAGTTCTTC. Encoded protein: CASSQDGGGNNEQFF.

This clonotype was picked up a small number of times. The V gene is TRBV15, the J gene TRBJ2-1, with D unclear. The germline CDR1 and CDR2 sequences are LNHNV and YYDKDF (reference sequence). Trimming pared 0 bases from V and 0 bases from J, leaving 12 bases between. This CDR3 comprises 17 residues. This CDR3 is CATSRDLKVISYNEQFF. In DNA form, the CDR3 reads TGTGCCACCAGCAGAGATTTAAAGGTTATCTCCTACAATGAGCAGTTCTTC.